The rows below give T cell receptor beta chains drawn from one sample of a study of CD8 T cells in ankylosing spondylitis. TCRdb recomputed calls from the 5' RACE reads with MiXCR, one row per CDR3 protein. The sample carries some 16,000 distinct CDR3 sequences, approximately 8.4% recorded once. Input material: blood. Receptor source: a male donor with ankylosing spondylitis or in good health (not recorded which). The CDR3 runs from the conserved cysteine through the conserved F or W. The order of the fields is clone size, D gene, V gene, J gene, CDR3 protein, CDR3 DNA. D genes are given only for firm matches. Where a row states a size, it is once, few, many or the class of an expanded clone; other rows omit it.

>many|TRBD1|TRBV5-1|TRBJ1-1
CASGTDRVNTEAFF
TGCGCCAGCGGGACGGACAGGGTGAACACTGAAGCTTTCTTT
>many|-|TRBV7-2|TRBJ2-1
CASSPGIYNEQFF
TGTGCCAGCAGCCCGGGGATCTACAATGAGCAGTTCTTC
>few|TRBD2|TRBV6-6|TRBJ2-3
CASRLSGGRTDTQYF
TGTGCCAGCAGACTTAGCGGGGGCCGCACAGATACGCAGTATTTT
>few|TRBD2|TRBV7-9|TRBJ2-1
CASSYEGLAWLGEQFF
TGTGCCAGCAGTTACGAGGGACTAGCGTGGCTTGGGGAGCAGTTCTTC
>-|TRBD2|TRBV10-3|TRBJ2-7
CAIRASGSYEQYF
TGTGCCATCAGGGCTAGCGGGAGCTACGAGCAGTACTTC
>few|-|TRBV5-1|TRBJ2-3
CASSLTGFTDTQYF
TGCGCCAGCAGCTTGACGGGGTTCACAGATACGCAGTATTTT
>many|-|TRBV20-1|TRBJ2-1
CSAAREVNEQFF
TGCAGTGCCGCACGGGAAGTCAATGAGCAGTTCTTC
>many|-|TRBV29-1|TRBJ2-1
CSVAYNEQFF
TGCAGCGTTGCATACAATGAGCAGTTCTTC
>many|-|TRBV6-5|TRBJ2-3
CASSRRDTSTDTQYF
TGTGCCAGCAGTCGCCGGGACACTAGCACAGATACGCAGTATTTT
>few|-|TRBV4-1|TRBJ2-7
CASSQGMRGSYEQYF
TGCGCCAGCAGCCAAGGGATGCGGGGCTCCTACGAGCAGTACTTC
>many|-|TRBV5-4|TRBJ2-1
CASSSSSENEQFF
TGTGCCAGCAGCTCCTCTAGTGAGAATGAGCAGTTCTTC
>few|TRBD1|TRBV28|TRBJ2-3
CASKTSGQGSDTQYF
TGTGCCAGCAAAACGTCGGGACAGGGGTCAGATACGCAGTATTTT
>-|-|TRBV6-6|TRBJ1-2
CASSYSRDGGYTF
TGTGCCAGCAGTTACTCGAGAGATGGTGGCTACACCTTC
>medium-sized|TRBD1|TRBV11-2|TRBJ2-7
CASSLTGQGADAQYF
TGTGCCAGCAGCTTAACTGGACAGGGGGCCGACGCGCAGTACTTC
>-|-|TRBV28|TRBJ2-1
CASSVGSKGFF
TGTGCCAGCAGTGTGGGAAGTAAAGGGTTCTTC